This entry concerns a single T cell receptor (beta chain). Its antigen is as yet unknown. This specimen comes from a study of T cells in Graves' hyperthyroidism and ophthalmopathy. Study as a whole: Peripheral blood sampling occurred at initial diagnosis, before any treatment.

CDR3 length: 12 amino acids. The germline V gene has CDR1 SGHNT and CDR2 YYREEE (reference sequence). Trimming removed 5 bases at V and 4 bases at J, with 8 bases between. RNA transcripts yielded amplified TCR beta CDR3 regions. Carried out on the TCR CDR3, a first-round RT-PCR used the HTBI primer set. TCRdb called the multiplex PCR reads again in MiXCR, with one record for every CDR3 protein. This table has 500,000 to 700,000 distinct CDR3 sequences, around 17% appearing once. Researchers defined stable Graves' hyperthyroidism as no ophthalmopathy progression within 18 months. Study-wide results and limits: Most thyroid-expanded clonotypes above 0.001 were also found in blood.

The sequenced sample was blood. The sequence was collected from a woman aged 18-29 years with Graves' hyperthyroidism. The chain is built from TRBV5-4 and TRBJ2-3; D not resolved. The CDR3 sequence: CASSKQADTQYF. The CDR3 DNA is TGTGCCAGCAGTAAACAAGCAGATACGCAGTATTTT. Drawing the rest from reference TRBV5-4 and TRBJ2-3, the complete variable domain is ETGVTQSPTHLIKTRGQQVTLRCSSQSGHNTVSWYQQALGQGPQFIFQYYREEENGRGNFPPRFSGLQFPNYSSELNVNALELDDSALYLCASSKQADTQYFGPGTRLTVL.